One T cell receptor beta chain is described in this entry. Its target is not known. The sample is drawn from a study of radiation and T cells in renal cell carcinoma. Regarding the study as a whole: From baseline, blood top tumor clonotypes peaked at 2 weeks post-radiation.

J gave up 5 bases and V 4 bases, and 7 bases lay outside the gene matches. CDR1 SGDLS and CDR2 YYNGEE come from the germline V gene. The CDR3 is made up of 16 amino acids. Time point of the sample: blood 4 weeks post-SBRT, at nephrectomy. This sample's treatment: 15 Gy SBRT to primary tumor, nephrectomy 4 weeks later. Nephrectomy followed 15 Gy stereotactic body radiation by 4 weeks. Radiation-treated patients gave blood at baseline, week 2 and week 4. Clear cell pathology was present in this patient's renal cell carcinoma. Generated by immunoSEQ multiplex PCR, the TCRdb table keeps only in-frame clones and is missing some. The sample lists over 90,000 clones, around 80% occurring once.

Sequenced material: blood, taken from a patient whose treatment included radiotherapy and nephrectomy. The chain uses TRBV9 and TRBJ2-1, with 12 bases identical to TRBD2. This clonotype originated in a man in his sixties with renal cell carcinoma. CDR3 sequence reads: CASSFPTSGGNNEQFF. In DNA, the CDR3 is TGTGCCAGCAGCTTCCCGACTAGCGGGGGTAACAATGAGCAGTTCTTC.